This T cell receptor beta chain was documented in a study of blood T cell repertoires in COVID-19. Study details: Collection of acute and convalescent COVID-19 samples took place in the United States, Italy and Spain.

Under the authors' procedure: Reference gene primer amplification gave nucleated cell count estimates. This table comes from immunoSEQ multiplex PCR, and its TCRdb copy is limited to in-frame clones, with some not included. That table supplies the V and J calls and clone size; D and trimming were determined from the DNA. The sample contains about 86,000 clones, 75% to 90% of which appear only once. The CDR3 is made up of 15 amino acids. The ends lost 5 bases at V and 10 bases at J; junction bases unmatched: 10. Germline V gene lookup returns CDR1 SGHAT and CDR2 FQNNGV. The receptor was derived from a woman at least 80 years old with active or convalescent COVID-19. Specimen: peripheral blood. The V call is TRBV11-2, the J call TRBJ1-6, with 8 bases that match TRBD1. CDR3: CASSNRGTPESPLHF. The CDR3, as DNA: TGTGCCAGCAGCAACAGGGGGACCCCCGAATCACCCCTCCACTTT.